This T cell receptor (beta chain) emerged from a study of CD8 T cells in Susac syndrome. The authors reverse transcribed roughly 0.5 to 1 ug RNA with random hexamers. MiXCR was run by TCRdb on the immunoSEQ multiplex PCR reads, yielding one entry per CDR3 protein. The sample records around 150,000 distinct CDR3 sequences, more than 85% being singletons. This clonotype is a singleton in its sample. Its antigen remains unidentified. It was negative isolation that provided the CD8+ and CD4+ T cells, whereas TEMRA cells were enriched by FACS. The CDR3 spans 15 residues. V shed 3 bases and J shed 2 bases, with 13 bases lying between them. Notes on the study in general: Maximal CD8+ clonal expansion in Susac was observed within TEMRA cells and among active patients.

The J gene is TRBJ2-5, the V gene TRBV12-3 or TRBV12-4; the D gene is possibly TRBD1 (5 bases). Sequences were obtained from CD8+ T cells from PBMCs. This receptor was identified in a human donor with Susac syndrome. The CDR3: CASSFYWGLQETQYF. For the CDR3, the DNA is TGTGCCAGCAGTTTTTACTGGGGCCTTCAAGAGACCCAGTACTTC.